These T cell receptor beta chains were read from a single sample in a study of shared clonotypes between healthy human individuals. Sequenced by immunoSEQ multiplex PCR; TCRdb stores in-frame clones only, minus some. The data contain roughly 2.2 million clones, 85% to 95% of them seen just once; the ten biggest clones take up 0.37%. Sequencing was carried out using naive CD4+ T cells from PBMCs. The source is a man between 18 and 35 years old in good health. Some clones in this sample may be carry-over from other donors' samples. The CDR3 runs from the conserved cysteine through the conserved F or W. D genes are given only for firm matches. Expanded clones get a size class; other rows say once, few or many, or leave the size out.

clone size	V gene	D gene	J gene	CDR3 protein	CDR3 DNA
.	TRBV14	.	TRBJ1-2	CPGGHGYTF	TGTCCCGGGGGCCATGGCTACACCTTC
.	TRBV13	.	TRBJ2-5	CASSRGAETQYF	TGTGCCAGCAGCAGAGGAGCGGAGACCCAGTACTTC
once	TRBV9	.	TRBJ2-2	CASSVGRGERGTAGELFF	TGTGCCAGCAGCGTGGGTCGGGGTGAGCGGGGGACAGCCGGGGAGCTGTTTTTT
.	TRBV2	TRBD2	TRBJ2-7	CASRPRTSGRVVDYEQYF	TGTGCCAGCAGACCACGGACTAGCGGGAGGGTCGTGGACTACGAGCAGTACTTC
.	TRBV30	.	TRBJ2-1	CAGNWDPPSTEQFF	TGTGCGGGCAATTGGGACCCTCCCTCCACTGAGCAGTTCTTC
.	TRBV5-1	.	TRBJ1-2	CASSLEPEHYGYTF	TGCGCCAGCAGCTTGGAGCCGGAACACTATGGCTACACCTTC
.	TRBV21-1	.	TRBJ2-1	CASSKKEGHLAGCLSYNEQFF	TGTGCCAGCAGCAAAAAAGAGGGACATCTAGCTGGGTGTCTCTCCTACAATGAGCAGTTCTTC
.	TRBV6-4	TRBD1	TRBJ1-2	CASRPGQAIINGYTF	TGTGCCAGCAGGCCCGGACAGGCGATAATCAATGGCTACACCTTC
once	TRBV18	.	TRBJ2-7	CASSPVYSYEQYF	TGTGCCAGCTCACCCGTTTACTCCTACGAGCAGTACTTC
once	TRBV9	.	TRBJ2-3	CASSARPTDTQYF	TGTGCCAGCAGCGCCCGACCCACAGATACGCAGTATTTT
.	TRBV29-1	TRBD1	TRBJ2-7	CSVAGGDYEQYF	TGCAGCGTTGCAGGGGGTGACTACGAGCAGTACTTC
few	TRBV28	.	TRBJ1-1	CASSFGDGAFF	TGTGCCAGCAGTTTCGGAGACGGAGCTTTCTTT
.	TRBV9	TRBD2	TRBJ2-5	CASSVGLAGVPETQYF	TGTGCCAGCAGCGTGGGACTAGCGGGAGTTCCAGAGACCCAGTACTTC
.	TRBV19	.	TRBJ1-1	CASSPPGRGVGTEAFF	TGTGCCAGTAGCCCCCCCGGCAGGGGCGTAGGAACTGAAGCTTTCTTT
.	TRBV5-1	TRBD2	TRBJ2-1	CASSFVTSGDNEQFF	TGCGCCAGCAGCTTCGTGACTAGCGGCGACAATGAGCAGTTCTTC
.	TRBV10-2	.	TRBJ2-7	CASSGLRGRDSYEQYF	TGCGCCAGCAGTGGGTTGCGTGGAAGGGATAGCTACGAGCAGTACTTC
.	TRBV7-8	.	TRBJ2-7	CASSEGYEQYF	TGTGCCAGCAGCGAGGGCTACGAGCAGTACTTC
.	TRBV27	.	TRBJ2-3	CASSLYGTDTQYF	TGTGCCAGCAGTTTATACGGCACAGATACGCAGTATTTT
once	TRBV30	TRBD1	TRBJ2-3	CGGDRGTDTQYF	TGTGGGGGGGACAGGGGCACAGATACGCAGTATTTT
.	TRBV2	.	TRBJ2-3	CASSPQELPTDTQYF	TGTGCCAGCAGTCCACAAGAACTGCCCACAGATACGCAGTATTTT